These 25 T cell receptor beta chains came from one sample sequenced in a study of CD8+CD57+ T cells in acquired aplastic anemia. The template used for profiling TCR beta VDJ and CDR3 was genomic DNA. TCRdb itself ran the reads through MiXCR, one entry per CDR3 protein. Here the sample spans about 160,000 distinct CDR3 sequences, roughly 50% being singletons. Patients included in sequencing had previously demonstrated CD8+CD57+ cell expansion by flow cytometry. The sequencing sample was made of sorted CD4+, CD8+, or CD8+CD57+ T cells (not recorded which) from PBMCs. These receptors were obtained from a human donor with aplastic anemia.

The rearrangement uses TRBV29-1 and TRBJ1-1; D remains ambiguous. The CDR3 runs to 13 residues. The V gene lost 4 bases and the J gene lost 1 base, with 10 bases spanning the gap. Per germline, CDR1 SQVTM and CDR2 ANQGSEA. CDR3 region: CSVGVWANTEAFF. The CDR3 DNA reads as TGCAGCGTTGGCGTCTGGGCGAACACTGAAGCTTTCTTT.

This clonotype was found a few times. V gene TRBV30 combines with J gene TRBJ2-3, with TRBD2 identical over 10 bases. CDR3 length: 13 amino acids. Trimming at V came to 5 bases and at J to 5 bases, leaving 4 bases not matched to a gene. Germline V gives CDR1 GTSNPN, CDR2 SVGIG (reference sequence). The CDR3 loop is CAWASGSQDTQYF. The CDR3 DNA reads TGTGCCTGGGCTAGCGGGAGTCAAGATACGCAGTATTTT.

The chain uses TRBV20-1 and TRBJ2-3, with TRBD2 matching 9 bases. V shed 4 bases and J 0 bases; nucleotides not matched to a gene: 17. Per germline, CDR1 DFQATT and CDR2 SNEGSKA (reference sequence). The CDR3 length is 19 residues. The CDR3 here is CSATFRTSADFISTDTQYF. The CDR3 coding sequence is TGCAGTGCTACGTTCAGGACTAGCGCGGATTTTATTAGCACAGATACGCAGTATTTT.

With respect to this clonotype: A clone one base away is much larger, so this may be a read error. V is TRBV6-1 and J is TRBJ2-3; 7 nucleotides align to TRBD1. Looked up from germline, CDR1 is MNHNS and CDR2 is SASEGT. The CDR3 consists of 14 residues. Here the CDR3 reads CASRRQGATDAQYF. As DNA, the CDR3 is TGTGCCAGCAGAAGACAGGGAGCCACAGATGCGCAGTATTTT.

This chain connects TRBV7-8 to TRBJ1-2; the D gene is possibly TRBD1 (6 bases). Germline loops: CDR1 SGHVS, CDR2 FQNEAQ. The CDR3 extends over 14 amino acids. The V gene lost 0 bases and the J gene lost 7 bases, with 12 bases spanning the gap. DNA of the CDR3: TGTGCCAGCAGCTTAGCCAGGACAGATTTTGGCTACACCTTC. Encoded protein: CASSLARTDFGYTF.

This clonotype was seen just once. This sequence joins TRBV7-8 and TRBJ2-7; D not certain. The CDR3 contains 16 residues. Between the trimmed V and J ends, which lost 5 bases and 0 bases, there was a span of 17 bases. Germline CDR1 SGHVS, CDR2 FQNEAQ. In DNA, the CDR3 is TGTGCCAGCAGCCCACTTTCGAGACAAAGCTCCTACGAGCAGTACTTC. It translates to CASSPLSRQSSYEQYF.

This clonotype was counted a single time. The CDR3 carries no conserved terminal phenylalanine or tryptophan, so it likely arises from a read error. This chain links TRBV6-1 with TRBJ1-2; 7 bases line up with TRBD1. CDR1 and CDR2 from the germline V gene are MNHNS and SASEGT. The CDR3 is made up of 14 amino acids. Germline trimming cut 4 bases from V and 3 bases from J; bases unmatched to any gene: 5. CDR3: CASSGQGLYYGYTL. In DNA, the CDR3 is TGTGCCAGCAGTGGACAGGGCCTTTACTATGGCTACACCCTC.

The sample holds a few counts of this clonotype. A clone one base away is much larger, so this may be a read error. The V call is TRBV7-2, the J call TRBJ2-7; 9 nucleotides match TRBD1. This CDR3 spans 14 amino acids. V gave up 8 bases and J gave up 7 bases; unmatched junction bases: 12. Germline V CDR1 and CDR2: SGHTA, FQGNSA. DNA for the CDR3: TGTGCCAGCGGCGGGACAGGGTTTACGGGAGAGCAGTACTTC. Protein: CASGGTGFTGEQYF.

The chain has TRBV29-1 and TRBJ2-5; perhaps TRBD1 as D (5 bases). V lost 6 bases and J lost 2, with 13 bases in between. The CDR3 loop spans 13 amino acids. The germline CDR1 and CDR2 sequences are SQVTM and ANQGSEA. The CDR3 sequence is CSVAQGSQETQYF. DNA of the CDR3: TGCAGCGTGGCCCAGGGATCTCAAGAGACCCAGTACTTC.

The count of this clonotype is one. V gene TRBV5-1 combines with J gene TRBJ1-6; 7 nucleotides align to TRBD1. V dropped 1 base and J dropped 7; count of bases not matched to a gene: 5. The CDR3 has 15 amino acids. The V gene's germline CDR1 is SGHRS and CDR2 YFSETQ. Here the CDR3 DNA reads TGCGCCAGCAGCTTGTCGGGACAGTCGAATTCACCCCTCCACTTT. Translated, it gives CASSLSGQSNSPLHF.

The chain joins TRBV15 to TRBJ1-5; maybe TRBD1 (6 bases). Germline V lookup: CDR1 LNHNV, CDR2 YYDKDF (reference sequence). This CDR3 has 14 amino acids. V was clipped by 0 bases and J by 5 bases, with 8 bases between them. The CDR3 loop reads CATSRERGYQPQHF. The CDR3 bases are TGTGCCACCAGCAGAGAAAGGGGGTATCAGCCCCAGCATTTT. The full variable domain, with the rest looked up from reference TRBV15 and TRBJ1-5, is DAMVIQNPRYQVTQFGKPVTLSCSQTLNHNVMYWYQQKSSQAPKLLFHYYDKDFNNEADTPDNFQSRRPNTSFCFLDIRSPGLGDTAMYLCATSRERGYQPQHFGDGTRLSIL.

CDR3 loop: CASSLGTVAFF. The CDR3 DNA is TGTGCCAGCAGTTTAGGGACAGTCGCTTTCTTT. The genes are TRBV12-3 or TRBV12-4 and TRBJ1-1, with D possibly TRBD1 on 6 matching bases. The germline V and J ends were trimmed by 1 base and 11 bases, with 8 bases remaining between them. The CDR3 contains 11 residues.

This clonotype was observed many times. This chain joins TRBV5-1 and TRBJ1-1, with 9 bases matching TRBD1. The V segment lost 2 bases and the J segment 3 bases; nucleotides outside the gene matches: 5. The CDR3 contains 15 residues. CDR1 and CDR2 (germline): SGHRS, YFSETQ. CDR3 in amino acids: CASSLRGQGHTEAFF. CDR3 nucleotide sequence: TGCGCCAGCAGCTTACGGGGACAGGGACACACTGAAGCTTTCTTT. The variable domain in full, completed from reference TRBV5-1 and TRBJ1-1, reads KAGVTQTPRYLIKTRGQQVTLSCSPISGHRSVSWYQQTPGQGLQFLFEYFSETQRNKGNFPGRFSGRQFSNSRSEMNVSTLELGDSALYLCASSLRGQGHTEAFFGQGTRLTVV.

The genes are TRBV15 and TRBJ2-3; tentative D call: TRBD2 (5 bases). The germline V gene has CDR1 LNHNV and CDR2 YYDKDF (reference sequence). CDR3 length: 12 amino acids. Trimming pared 6 bases from V and 1 base from J, leaving 5 bases between. As DNA, the CDR3 is TGTGCCACCAGGGGAGGCACAGATACGCAGTATTTT. Residues: CATRGGTDTQYF.

The gene calls are TRBV2 and TRBJ1-6; 9 bases are a match to TRBD1. The germline gives CDR1 SNHLY, CDR2 FYNNEI. The CDR3 runs to 15 residues. Germline trimming cut 8 bases from V and 9 bases from J; bases unmatched to any gene: 11. The CDR3 sequence is CASDEQGASLSPLHF. CDR3 bases: TGTGCCAGCGATGAACAGGGGGCGTCCCTTTCACCCCTCCACTTT.

In this sample, this clonotype turned up many times. CDR3 in DNA: TGTGCCAGCAGCTCGGTACAGGGGGCAGGCACCGGGGAGCTGTTTTTT. It encodes CASSSVQGAGTGELFF. V usage is TRBV7-6 and J usage is TRBJ2-2, with TRBD1 identical over 9 bases. This CDR3 spans 16 amino acids. V was pared by 4 bases and J by 4 bases, with 7 bases of the junction left unmatched. Germline CDR1 SGHVS, CDR2 FNYEAQ.

This clonotype was counted once. V usage is TRBV7-9 and J usage is TRBJ2-7; 8 bases agree with TRBD2. The CDR3 length is 13 residues. CDR1 is SEHNR and CDR2 is FQNEAQ in the germline V gene (reference sequence). The V segment lost 4 bases and the J segment 9 bases; nucleotides outside the gene matches: 8. The CDR3 sequence is CASSWGGLAVQYF. CDR3 nucleotide sequence: TGTGCCAGCAGCTGGGGAGGACTAGCTGTGCAGTACTTC.

As regards this clonotype: The CDR3 end shows no conserved phenylalanine or tryptophan, and so a read error is likely. V and J are TRBV24-1 and TRBJ1-1; D may be TRBD1 (5 bases). CDR1 is KGHDR and CDR2 is SFDVKD in the germline V gene. CDR3 length: 12 residues. V was clipped by 9 bases and J by 7 bases, with 14 bases between them. CDR3 amino acids: CATASGQGEAFL. CDR3 coding DNA: TGTGCCACCGCTAGCGGGCAGGGTGAAGCTTTCCTT.

Of note for this clonotype: The junction departs from germline at one end; a sequencing error may be responsible. The chain links TRBV15 to TRBJ2-3; 8 nucleotides align to TRBD1. The CDR3 covers 15 residues. CDR1 LNHNV and CDR2 YYDKDF come from the germline V gene (reference sequence). This chain's CDR3 is CATSREGQGTDTQYF. Written as DNA, the CDR3 is TGTGCCACCAGCCGAGAGGGACAGGGCACAGATACGCAGTATTTT.

The V and J genes are TRBV2 and TRBJ1-1; no clear D gene. This CDR3 spans 15 amino acids. V was cut by 3 bases and J by 2 bases, with 13 bases left in between. The germline V gene has CDR1 SNHLY and CDR2 FYNNEI. The CDR3 sequence: CASSESPTVNTEAFF. The CDR3 nucleotides are TGTGCCAGCAGTGAGTCCCCCACTGTAAACACTGAAGCTTTCTTT. Complete variable domain (other parts from reference TRBV2 and TRBJ1-1): EPEVTQTPSHQVTQMGQEVILRCVPISNHLYFYWYRQILGQKVEFLVSFYNNEISEKSEIFDDQFSVERPDGSNFTLKIRSTKLEDSAMYFCASSESPTVNTEAFFGQGTRLTVV.

In regard to this clonotype: One end of the junction fails to match germline, which may point to a read error. V and J are TRBV6-2 or TRBV6-3 and TRBJ2-3; TRBD1 matches at 7 bases. This CDR3 comprises 19 residues. The germline CDR1 and CDR2 sequences are MNHEY and SVGEGT. DNA for the CDR3: TGTGCCTGCAGTTACGAACCTCTTCTAACAGGGGCGGACACAGATACGCAGTATTTT. Translated: CACSYEPLLTGADTDTQYF.

V is TRBV19 and J is TRBJ1-1; the match to TRBD1 covers 7 bases. J lost 5 bases, V lost 4 bases, and 4 bases had no gene match. The CDR3 is 13 amino acids. CDR1 is LNHDA, CDR2 SQIVND, per germline (reference sequence). CDR3 sequence: CASSTLTGTEAFF. The DNA for the CDR3 is TGTGCCAGTAGTACCCTGACAGGGACTGAAGCTTTCTTT.

The rearrangement uses TRBV29-1 and TRBJ2-7, with 8 bases that match TRBD2. CDR3 length: 11 residues. After removal of 7 bases from V and 5 bases from J, the junction contained 4 bases not matched to a gene. The germline V gene has CDR1 SQVTM and CDR2 ANQGSEA. CDR3 protein: CSGSSGNEQYF. The CDR3 DNA follows: TGCAGCGGGAGTAGCGGGAACGAGCAGTACTTC.

This clonotype occurred many times. The V and J genes are TRBV6-5 and TRBJ1-2; the D gene is possibly TRBD1 (5 bases). Trimming cost V 4 bases and J 2 bases, with 14 bases left between them. Per the germline V gene, CDR1 is MNHEY and CDR2 is SVGAGI. The length of the CDR3 is 15 residues. For the CDR3, the DNA is TGTGCCAGCAGTTTCCTCCCGACAGCCAACTATGGCTACACCTTC. Its translation: CASSFLPTANYGYTF.

The rearrangement joins TRBV2 to TRBJ1-1; D not certain. Germline V CDR1 and CDR2: SNHLY, FYNNEI. Trimming took 6 bases from V and 4 from J, leaving 3 bases between them. The CDR3 is made up of 10 amino acids. This CDR3 reads CASRFTEAFF. As DNA, the CDR3 is TGTGCCAGCAGATTCACTGAAGCTTTCTTT.